The clone carrying this TCR beta chain appeared many times. Its antigen is currently unknown. The study based diagnoses on clinical symptoms, serum thyroxine and TRAb, thyroid ultrasound and orbital computed tomography. The sample originates from a study of T cells in Graves' hyperthyroidism and ophthalmopathy. Study-level information: Any treatment followed the collection of peripheral blood at initial diagnosis.

Study results and limitations: Most thyroid clonotypes expanded above 0.001 were also detected in blood.

It was RNA transcripts that yielded the amplified TCR beta CDR3 regions. Initially, a first-round RT-PCR of the TCR CDR3 employed the HTBI primer set. Each CDR3 protein gets one entry after TCRdb re-called the multiplex PCR reads with MiXCR. Of around 390,000 distinct CDR3 sequences in the sample, 14% are singletons; the top ten hold around a fifth. The ends were cut back, 5 bases at V and 5 bases at J, with 15 bases in the middle. Germline V gene sequence: CDR1 SGHVS, CDR2 FQNEAQ. This CDR3 contains 15 residues. The sequence came from a young woman with Graves' ophthalmopathy. The gene calls are TRBV7-8 and TRBJ1-4; perhaps TRBD1 as D (6 bases). Sequencing input: blood. The CDR3 sequence: CASSPGAGENEKLFF. The CDR3, as DNA: TGTGCCAGCAGCCCGGGGGCAGGGGAGAATGAAAAACTGTTTTTT.